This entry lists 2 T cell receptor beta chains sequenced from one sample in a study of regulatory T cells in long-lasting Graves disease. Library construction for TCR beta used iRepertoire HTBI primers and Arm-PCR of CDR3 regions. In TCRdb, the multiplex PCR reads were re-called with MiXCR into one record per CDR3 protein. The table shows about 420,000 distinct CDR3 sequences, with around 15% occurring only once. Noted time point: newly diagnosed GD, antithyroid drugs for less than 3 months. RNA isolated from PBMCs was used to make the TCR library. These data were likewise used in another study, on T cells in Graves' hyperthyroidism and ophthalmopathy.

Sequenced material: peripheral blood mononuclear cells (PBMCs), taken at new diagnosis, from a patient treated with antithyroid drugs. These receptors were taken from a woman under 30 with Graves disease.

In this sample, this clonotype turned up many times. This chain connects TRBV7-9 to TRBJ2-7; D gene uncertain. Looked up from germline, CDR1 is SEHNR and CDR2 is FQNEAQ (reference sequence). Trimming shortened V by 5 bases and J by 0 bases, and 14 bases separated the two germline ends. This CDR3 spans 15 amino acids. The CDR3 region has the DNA TGTGCCAGCAGCGTGGTCCGTAGGAGCTCCTACGAGCAGTACTTC. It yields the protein CASSVVRRSSYEQYF.

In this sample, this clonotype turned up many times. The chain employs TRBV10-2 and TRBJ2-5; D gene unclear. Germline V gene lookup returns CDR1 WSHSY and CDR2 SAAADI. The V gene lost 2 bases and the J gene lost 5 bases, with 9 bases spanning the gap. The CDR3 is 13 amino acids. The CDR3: CASSEHPRETQYF. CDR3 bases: TGCGCCAGCAGTGAGCATCCGCGGGAGACCCAGTACTTC.